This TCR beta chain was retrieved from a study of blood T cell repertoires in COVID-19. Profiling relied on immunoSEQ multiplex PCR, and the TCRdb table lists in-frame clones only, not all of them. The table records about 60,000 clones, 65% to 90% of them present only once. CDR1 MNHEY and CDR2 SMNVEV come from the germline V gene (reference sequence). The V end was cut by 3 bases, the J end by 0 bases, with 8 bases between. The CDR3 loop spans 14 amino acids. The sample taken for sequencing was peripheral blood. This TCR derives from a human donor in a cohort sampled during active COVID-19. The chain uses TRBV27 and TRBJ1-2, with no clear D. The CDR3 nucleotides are TGTGCCAGCAGTTTGCACAGATCTAACTATGGCTACACCTTC. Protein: CASSLHRSNYGYTF.